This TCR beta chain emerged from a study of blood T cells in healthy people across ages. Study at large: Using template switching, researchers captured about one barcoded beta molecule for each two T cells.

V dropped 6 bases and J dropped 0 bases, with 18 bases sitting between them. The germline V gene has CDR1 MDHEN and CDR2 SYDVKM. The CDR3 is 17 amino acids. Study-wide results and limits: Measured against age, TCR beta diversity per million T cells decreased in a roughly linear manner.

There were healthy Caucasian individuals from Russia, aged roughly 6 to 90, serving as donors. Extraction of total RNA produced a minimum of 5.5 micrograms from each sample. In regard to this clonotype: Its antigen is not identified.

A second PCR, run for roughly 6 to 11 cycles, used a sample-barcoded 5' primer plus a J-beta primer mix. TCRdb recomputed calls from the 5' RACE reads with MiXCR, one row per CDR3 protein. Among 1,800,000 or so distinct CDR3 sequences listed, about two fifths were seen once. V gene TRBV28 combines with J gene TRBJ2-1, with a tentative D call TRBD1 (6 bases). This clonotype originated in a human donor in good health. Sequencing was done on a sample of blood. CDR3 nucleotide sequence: TGTGCCAGCAGAGCTCACAGGGAGATGGTCTCCTACAATGAGCAGTTCTTC. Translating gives CASRAHREMVSYNEQFF.